These 29 T cell receptor beta chains share one sample of origin, sequenced in a study of T cell repertoires in cytomegalovirus infection. Using its own MiXCR run on the reads, TCRdb lists one record per CDR3 protein. The table has 350,000 to 450,000 distinct CDR3 sequences, approximately 18% seen once. Material: PBMCs. The receptor source for this set is a human donor in good health (CMV status not recorded). Some clones in this sample may be carry-over from other donors' samples.

The table lists this clonotype with many counts. The chain recombines TRBV24-1 with TRBJ1-5, with D tentatively TRBD1 (5 bases). V dropped 6 bases and J dropped 4 bases, with 24 bases sitting between them. Germline V gene lookup returns CDR1 KGHDR and CDR2 SFDVKD. The CDR3 covers 18 residues. DNA of the CDR3: TGTGCCACCAGTACTCCAGACAGCCTGGCCACCCAAAATCAGCCCCAGCATTTT. Translated: CATSTPDSLATQNQPQHF.

The chain carries TRBV11-2 and TRBJ2-5; tentatively, D is TRBD2 (5 bases). The ends were cut back, 6 bases at V and 5 bases at J, with 19 bases in the middle. This CDR3 has 15 residues. CDR1 is SGHAT, CDR2 FQNNGV, per germline. CDR3 in amino acids: CASSPPSGFVETQYF. CDR3 DNA: TGTGCCAGCAGTCCCCCGAGCGGTTTCGTCGAGACCCAGTACTTC.

The table lists this clonotype with many counts. The gene calls are TRBV7-6 and TRBJ1-1; D is undetermined. The CDR3 spans 13 residues. Germline assignment: CDR1 SGHVS and CDR2 FNYEAQ. V shed 5 bases and J shed 1 base, with 8 bases lying between them. For the CDR3, the DNA is TGTGCCAGCAGCGCTACATGGAACACTGAAGCTTTCTTT. Its translation: CASSATWNTEAFF.

The chain uses TRBV3-1 and TRBJ2-7, with D perhaps matching TRBD2 (6 bases). CDR1 is LGHDT, CDR2 YNNKEL, per germline (reference sequence). Trimming cost V 0 bases and J 2 bases, with 11 bases left between them. The CDR3 totals 15 residues. CDR3 in DNA: TGTGCCAGCAGCCAAGACCTGGGAGGACCCTACGAGCAGTACTTC. As protein: CASSQDLGGPYEQYF.

The chain recombines TRBV20-1 with TRBJ1-1; perhaps TRBD1 as D (5 bases). V lost 0 bases, J lost 3 bases, and 8 bases lay in between. CDR1 is DFQATT, CDR2 SNEGSKA, per germline (reference sequence). The CDR3 consists of 13 residues. The DNA of the CDR3 is TGCAGTGCTAGAGATCAAGGGGACACTGAAGCTTTCTTT. It encodes CSARDQGDTEAFF.

In this sample, this clonotype turned up a few times. V usage is TRBV10-3 and J usage is TRBJ2-7; TRBD1 is a possible D gene (6 bases). The ends were cut back, 6 bases at V and 4 bases at J, with 16 bases in the middle. The germline gives CDR1 ENHRY, CDR2 SYGVKD. CDR3 length equals 14 residues. The CDR3 region has the DNA TGTGCCATCAGACAGGGTTCTAAAGAATACGAGCAGTACTTC. This translates into CAIRQGSKEYEQYF.

The table lists this clonotype with a count of one. The chain carries TRBV20-1 and TRBJ2-3; D might be TRBD2 (5 bases). V lost 6 bases, J lost 2 bases, and 18 bases lay in between. This CDR3 is 15 amino acids long. Germline CDR1 reads DFQATT; CDR2 reads SNEGSKA (reference sequence). CDR3 nucleotides: TGCAGTGCCCGGGCGGCCAGCGGATTCACAGATACGCAGTATTTT. Its translation is CSARAASGFTDTQYF.

This clonotype was seen more than once but under ten times. The chain is built from TRBV2 and TRBJ2-7; 13 bases are a match to TRBD2. J was trimmed by 5 bases and V by 9 bases; bases with no gene match: 4. This CDR3 spans 13 amino acids. Germline-derived CDR1 and CDR2 are SNHLY and FYNNEI. CDR3 sequence: CARTSGRPHEQYF. In nucleotides, the CDR3 is TGTGCCAGGACTAGCGGGAGGCCCCACGAGCAGTACTTC. Full variable domain (rest looked up from reference TRBV2 and TRBJ2-7): EPEVTQTPSHQVTQMGQEVILRCVPISNHLYFYWYRQILGQKVEFLVSFYNNEISEKSEIFDDQFSVERPDGSNFTLKIRSTKLEDSAMYFCARTSGRPHEQYFGPGTRLTVT.

The chain joins TRBV3-1 to TRBJ2-5; D uncertain. In germline, CDR1 is LGHDT, CDR2 YNNKEL (reference sequence). The CDR3 loop spans 14 amino acids. The ends were cut back, 0 bases at V and 10 bases at J, with 15 bases in the middle. CDR3 in DNA: TGTGCCAGCAGCCAAGAGGACGGCGCCTTGATCCAGTACTTC. The encoded protein is CASSQEDGALIQYF.

This clonotype was recorded a few times. The chain recombines TRBV2 with TRBJ1-5, with TRBD1 matching 8 bases. The trim removed 7 bases at V and 6 bases at J, leaving 8 bases unmatched. The CDR3 is 14 amino acids. The V gene's germline CDR1 is SNHLY and CDR2 FYNNEI. The CDR3, as DNA: TGTGCCAGCACCGACAGGGGTGTAGGTCAGCCCCAGCATTTT. This encodes CASTDRGVGQPQHF.

This clonotype was seen more than once but under ten times. J is TRBJ2-2 and V is TRBV5-5; TRBD2 aligns across 14 bases. The CDR3 spans 17 residues. CDR1 SGHKS and CDR2 YYEKEE come from the germline V gene (reference sequence). J gave up 5 bases and V 5 bases, and 8 bases lay outside the gene matches. CDR3 sequence reads: CASRGLAGAPGTGELFF. CDR3 nucleotide sequence: TGTGCCAGCAGGGGACTAGCGGGAGCCCCGGGTACCGGGGAGCTGTTTTTT.

The gene calls are TRBV20-1 and TRBJ2-7, with a tentative D call TRBD2 (6 bases). The CDR3 is made up of 16 amino acids. V was clipped by 5 bases and J by 7 bases, with 27 bases between them. CDR1 and CDR2 from the germline V gene are DFQATT and SNEGSKA (reference sequence). The CDR3 protein is CSAPMKQLAGRREQYF. CDR3 in DNA: TGCAGTGCTCCCATGAAACAACTAGCCGGGCGTCGAGAGCAGTACTTC.

As DNA, the CDR3 is TGTGCCAGCAGTTATAGGGAGACTGGGTACGAGCAGTACTTC. This sequence encodes CASSYRETGYEQYF. The rearrangement links TRBV6-5 to TRBJ2-7; D is perhaps TRBD2 (5 bases). V lost 3 bases and J lost 4, with 13 bases in between. CDR1 MNHEY and CDR2 SVGAGI come from the germline V gene. This CDR3 region has 14 residues.

This clonotype turned up a few times. This chain joins TRBV7-8 and TRBJ2-1, with TRBD1 matching over 8 bases. J was trimmed by 6 bases and V by 3 bases; bases with no gene match: 7. The CDR3 runs to 15 residues. Germline V lookup: CDR1 SGHVS, CDR2 FQNEAQ. The CDR3 loop reads CASSLVTGATNEQFF. CDR3 in DNA: TGTGCCAGCAGCTTGGTGACAGGGGCAACCAATGAGCAGTTCTTC.

This clonotype was seen ten or more times. This sequence joins TRBV7-2 and TRBJ2-5; no clear D. This CDR3 is 14 amino acids long. V dropped 5 bases and J dropped 1 base, with 11 bases sitting between them. Germline-derived CDR1 and CDR2 are SGHTA and FQGNSA. CDR3 protein: CASSIGPAQETQYF. In DNA, the CDR3 is TGTGCCAGCAGCATCGGACCGGCCCAAGAGACCCAGTACTTC.

This rearrangement joins TRBV6-2 or TRBV6-3 to TRBJ2-7; 7 bases align to TRBD2. J gave up 4 bases and V 0 bases, and 9 bases lay outside the gene matches. The CDR3 spans 16 residues. From germline, CDR1 is MNHEY and CDR2 SVGEGT. The CDR3 region has the DNA TGTGCCAGCAGTTACTCTGCCGCGGGAGTAGGTTACGAGCAGTACTTC. This sequence encodes CASSYSAAGVGYEQYF.

This clonotype came up a few times. This chain links TRBV2 with TRBJ1-4, with D unresolved. The CDR3 has 14 residues. V lost 6 bases and J lost 10, with 18 bases in between. CDR1 and CDR2 from the germline V gene are SNHLY and FYNNEI. The CDR3 loop reads CASRASTVIGKLFF. The CDR3 coding sequence is TGTGCCAGCAGAGCCTCAACCGTGATTGGAAAACTGTTTTTT.

The chain links TRBV20-1 to TRBJ2-3; 11 nucleotides match TRBD2. Germline loops: CDR1 DFQATT, CDR2 SNEGSKA (reference sequence). After removal of 5 bases from V and 4 bases from J, the junction contained 5 bases not matched to a gene. There are 14 residues in the CDR3. This CDR3 reads CSAPGLAGPDTQYF. DNA for the CDR3: TGCAGTGCTCCCGGACTAGCGGGTCCAGATACGCAGTATTTT.

This clonotype was recorded at least ten times. This chain uses TRBV7-9 with TRBJ1-2; maybe TRBD1 (5 bases). CDR3 length: 15 amino acids. V lost 5 bases and J lost 6, with 19 bases in between. Germline CDR1 and CDR2: SEHNR and FQNEAQ (reference sequence). This CDR3 is CASSPGETAADGYTF. Here the CDR3 DNA reads TGTGCCAGCAGCCCAGGTGAGACAGCCGCCGATGGCTACACCTTC.

There are a few counts of this clonotype. This chain links TRBV28 with TRBJ2-7, with TRBD1 as a possible D gene (5 bases). The V and J ends lost 10 bases and 4 bases respectively, with 20 bases between them. CDR1 is MDHEN and CDR2 is SYDVKM in the germline V gene. This CDR3 is built from 14 residues. The CDR3 here is CATVGTAGPYEQYF. The CDR3 DNA sequence: TGTGCCACTGTGGGCACGGCAGGGCCGTACGAGCAGTACTTC. Looking up the rest from reference TRBV28 and TRBJ2-7 gives the full variable domain: DVKVTQSSRYLVKRTGEKVFLECVQDMDHENMFWYRQDPGLGLRLIYFSYDVKMKEKGDIPEGYSVSREKKERFSLILESASTNQTSMYLCATVGTAGPYEQYFGPGTRLTVT.

The chain joins TRBV4-2 to TRBJ2-5, with D unclear. CDR3 length: 15 residues. Germline CDR1 is LGHNA and CDR2 is YNFKEQ. The V and J ends lost 0 bases and 2 bases respectively, with 10 bases between them. CDR3 residues: CASSQDSTLQETQYF. CDR3 coding DNA: TGTGCCAGCAGCCAAGATTCTACTTTACAAGAGACCCAGTACTTC.

V gene TRBV28 combines with J gene TRBJ2-1; possibly TRBD2 for D (6 bases). CDR1 is MDHEN, CDR2 SYDVKM, per germline. With 6 bases removed from V and 1 base from J, the gap between germline ends came to 16 bases. The CDR3 is 16 amino acids. CDR3 sequence reads: CASSPTGSGSYNEQFF. The CDR3 nucleotides are TGTGCCAGCAGCCCTACTGGTAGCGGTTCCTACAATGAGCAGTTCTTC.

There are many counts of this clonotype. The chain couples TRBV12-3 or TRBV12-4 to TRBJ1-4, with D unresolved. V was cut by 3 bases and J by 3 bases, with 11 bases left in between. The CDR3 covers 15 residues. The CDR3 nucleotides are TGTGCCAGCAGTTTTATGGGGTATTCTAATGAAAAACTGTTTTTT. Translated: CASSFMGYSNEKLFF.

The V gene is TRBV6-1, the J gene TRBJ2-2; 8 positions agree with TRBD2. The CDR3 is 15 amino acids. After removal of 6 bases from V and 4 bases from J, the junction contained 7 bases not matched to a gene. Looked up from germline, CDR1 is MNHNS and CDR2 is SASEGT. The CDR3 spells CASSPTSGGTGELFF. Here the CDR3 DNA reads TGTGCCAGCAGCCCCACCAGCGGGGGCACCGGGGAGCTGTTTTTT.

This clonotype was observed at least ten times. The rearrangement uses TRBV11-1 and TRBJ2-5; weak D call: TRBD2 (5 bases). Germline V gene data show CDR1 as SGHAT and CDR2 as FQDESV (reference sequence). This CDR3 is 12 amino acids long. V dropped 6 bases and J dropped 3 bases, with 8 bases sitting between them. CDR3 region: CASRDYKETQYF. In DNA form, the CDR3 reads TGTGCCAGCAGAGACTACAAAGAGACCCAGTACTTC.

This chain links TRBV20-1 with TRBJ1-1; TRBD1 might be the D (6 bases). CDR1 DFQATT and CDR2 SNEGSKA come from the germline V gene (reference sequence). The ends were cut back, 5 bases at V and 0 bases at J, with 10 bases in the middle. This CDR3 region has 13 residues. CDR3 sequence reads: CSAARTVNTEAFF. As DNA, the CDR3 is TGCAGTGCTGCCCGGACAGTGAACACTGAAGCTTTCTTT.

This clonotype was counted between two and nine times. The V gene is TRBV5-4, the J gene TRBJ1-4, with a weak D call TRBD1 (5 bases). Per germline, CDR1 SGHNT and CDR2 YYREEE (reference sequence). This CDR3 comprises 15 residues. Trimming cost V 4 bases and J 3 bases, with 13 bases left between them. The CDR3 reads CASSPGTSANEKLFF. The CDR3 DNA reads as TGTGCCAGCAGCCCTGGGACGTCGGCTAATGAAAAACTGTTTTTT.

CDR3 bases: TGTGCCAGCAGCCCCAAATTCGATTCCGGGGAGAATGAGCAGTTCTTC. Its translation is CASSPKFDSGENEQFF. J is TRBJ2-1 and V is TRBV7-9; possible D gene TRBD2, 5 bases. The V and J ends lost 5 bases and 7 bases respectively, with 21 bases between them. CDR1 and CDR2 from the germline V gene are SEHNR and FQNEAQ (reference sequence). CDR3 length equals 16 residues.

This clonotype came up a few times. This chain links TRBV7-2 with TRBJ2-7; D remains unclear. Germline loops: CDR1 SGHTA, CDR2 FQGNSA. CDR3 length: 13 residues. Trimming removed 5 bases from V and 0 bases from J, with 8 bases in between. The CDR3: CASSQYPSYEQYF. CDR3 in DNA: TGTGCCAGCAGCCAATACCCCTCCTACGAGCAGTACTTC.